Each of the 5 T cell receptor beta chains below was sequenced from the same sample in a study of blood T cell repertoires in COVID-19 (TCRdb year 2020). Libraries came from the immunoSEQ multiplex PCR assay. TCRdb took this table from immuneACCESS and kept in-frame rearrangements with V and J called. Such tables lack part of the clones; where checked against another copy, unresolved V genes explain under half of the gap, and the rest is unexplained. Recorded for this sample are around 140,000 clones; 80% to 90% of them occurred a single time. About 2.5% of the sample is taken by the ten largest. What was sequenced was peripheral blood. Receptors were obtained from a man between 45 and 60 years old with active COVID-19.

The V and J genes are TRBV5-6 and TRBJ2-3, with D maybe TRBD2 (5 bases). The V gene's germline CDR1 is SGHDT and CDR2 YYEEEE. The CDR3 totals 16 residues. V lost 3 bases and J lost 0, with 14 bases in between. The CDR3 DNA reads TGTGCCAGCAGCTCATTGGAGGTTTTTAGCACAGATACGCAGTATTTT. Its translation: CASSSLEVFSTDTQYF.

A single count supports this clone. CDR3: CASSVRTGSEQYF. CDR3 DNA sequence: TGTGCCAGCAGTGTCCGGACAGGGAGCGAGCAGTACTTC. V is TRBV2 and J is TRBJ2-7; TRBD1 agrees at 8 bases. This CDR3 is built from 13 residues. Germline V gene lookup returns CDR1 SNHLY and CDR2 FYNNEI. The ends lost 4 bases at V and 6 bases at J; junction bases unmatched: 5.

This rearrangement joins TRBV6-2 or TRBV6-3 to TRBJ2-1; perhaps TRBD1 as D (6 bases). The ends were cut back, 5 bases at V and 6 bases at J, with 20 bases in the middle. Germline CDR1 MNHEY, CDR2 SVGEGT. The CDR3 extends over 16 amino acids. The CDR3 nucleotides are TGTGCCAGCAGTGGCACCGGGACACGACCCTTCAATGAGCAGTTCTTC. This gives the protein CASSGTGTRPFNEQFF.

The CDR3 DNA reads as TGCGCCAGCAGCTTGGCGGGGGGGGGCGAGGAGGGCTACACCTTC. Its protein is CASSLAGGGEEGYTF. The V call is TRBV5-1, the J call TRBJ1-2; D may be TRBD1 (6 bases). The CDR3 extends over 15 amino acids. Trimming removed 0 bases at V and 8 bases at J, with 17 bases between. Germline assignment: CDR1 SGHRS and CDR2 YFSETQ.

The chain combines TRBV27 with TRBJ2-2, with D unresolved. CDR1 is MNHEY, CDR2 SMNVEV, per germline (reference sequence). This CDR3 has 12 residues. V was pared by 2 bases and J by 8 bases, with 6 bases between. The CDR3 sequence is CASSLRTGELFF. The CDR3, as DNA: TGTGCCAGCAGTTTACGCACAGGGGAGCTGTTTTTT.